The 9 T cell receptor beta chains given below trace back to one sample, sequenced in a study of response to subunit inactivated influenza vaccine (dated by TCRdb to the late 2010s). The method behind the library was RT-PCR. TCRdb names Illumina HiSeq 2500 as the instrument used. TCRdb reanalyzed the raw reads on its own, using fastp at Q25 for trimming and MiXCR for clone calling, and kept in-frame beta chains. Under each unique CDR3 protein, matching rows form one entry showing the most common genes and DNA. The sample table lists 500,000 to 550,000 distinct CDR3 sequences, roughly a quarter of them with a count of one. The ten biggest clones cover approximately 2.9% of the sample. The sample was also linked to a second study, of T cells expressing NK-cell markers. That second publication adds: The TCR beta cDNA libraries were made using 5'RACE template switching, a step that added both a universal primer site and unique molecular identifiers.

The sample here was CD4+ T cells sorted from PBMCs, taken roughly 12 days after vaccination. These receptors were taken from a man in his fifties or sixties who received an inactivated influenza vaccine. Donor details come from another sample of the same person, matched by shared clones.

Points on this clonotype: One end of the junction does not line up with germline, which may come from a read error. The CDR3 spells CASSPLGRAEDFF. In DNA form, the CDR3 reads TGTGCCAGCAGTCCTCTGGGGAGGGCTGAAGATTTCTTT. This chain connects TRBV12-3 or TRBV12-4 to TRBJ1-1, with unresolved D. This CDR3 region has 13 residues.

In its sample, this clonotype was seen a few times. The chain joins TRBV7-9 to TRBJ2-3, with 13 nucleotides matching TRBD2. This CDR3 is built from 17 residues. Unmatched junction bases numbered 12, after V lost 5 bases and J lost 7 bases. The germline gives CDR1 SEHNR, CDR2 FQNEAQ (reference sequence). Written as DNA, the CDR3 is TGTGCCAGCAGCCCAAGGCCACTAGCGGGGGGGCTCTATACGCAGTATTTT. Translation: CASSPRPLAGGLYTQYF.

This clonotype was detected ten times or more. CDR3 nucleotide sequence: TGCGCCAGCAGCTTCCTGACGGATAGCTCCTACGAGCAGTACTTC. Amino acid sequence: CASSFLTDSSYEQYF. This rearrangement joins TRBV5-1 to TRBJ2-7; no reliable D call. CDR1 is SGHRS and CDR2 is YFSETQ in the germline V gene. Trimming took 2 bases from V and 0 from J, leaving 12 bases between them. The CDR3 runs 15 residues.

This clonotype turned up a few times. J is TRBJ2-1 and V is TRBV7-8; D not certain. In germline, CDR1 is SGHVS, CDR2 FQNEAQ. The CDR3 is 15 amino acids. V lost 4 bases to trimming and J lost 3 bases, with 13 bases between them. The CDR3 DNA sequence: TGTGCCAGCAGCTCTGGACCGATCCTCTACAATGAGCAGTTCTTC. As protein: CASSSGPILYNEQFF.

The V and J genes are TRBV12-3 or TRBV12-4 and TRBJ2-3; D not certain. V was cut by 2 bases and J by 4 bases, with 16 bases left in between. This CDR3 spans 16 amino acids. CDR3 amino acids: CASSLWSTYNSDTQYF. In DNA form, the CDR3 reads TGTGCCAGCAGTTTATGGTCTACGTACAACTCAGATACGCAGTATTTT.

The gene calls are TRBV5-1 and TRBJ2-7, with a weak D call TRBD2 (6 bases). Trimming left V 2 bases short and J 3 bases short, with 9 bases between. Germline lookup yields CDR1 SGHRS and CDR2 YFSETQ. This CDR3 comprises 13 residues. CDR3 amino acids: CASSFGGIYEQYF. The CDR3, as DNA: TGCGCCAGCAGCTTTGGCGGGATCTACGAGCAGTACTTC.

CDR3 coding DNA: TGTGCCAGCAGTACGGACCGACTGAACTCCTACGAGCAGTACTTC. Residues: CASSTDRLNSYEQYF. The V and J genes are TRBV6-1 and TRBJ2-7; D is unresolved. Trimming took 5 bases from V and 0 from J, leaving 14 bases between them. The CDR3 extends over 15 amino acids. The V gene's germline CDR1 is MNHNS and CDR2 SASEGT.

The sample holds a few counts of this clonotype. This chain connects TRBV6-5 to TRBJ1-1, with D perhaps matching TRBD1 (5 bases). This CDR3 contains 16 residues. Per the germline V gene, CDR1 is MNHEY and CDR2 is SVGAGI. V was cut by 2 bases and J by 1 base, with 14 bases left in between. The CDR3 sequence: CASSYDPGGGNTEAFF. CDR3 nucleotides: TGTGCCAGCAGTTACGATCCGGGTGGGGGGAACACTGAAGCTTTCTTT.

This chain uses TRBV7-6 with TRBJ2-7, with a weak D call TRBD1 (6 bases). Germline V gene lookup returns CDR1 SGHVS and CDR2 FNYEAQ. V was trimmed by 1 base and J by 3 bases, leaving 13 bases between them. CDR3 size: 15 residues. The CDR3 DNA reads as TGTGCCAGCAGCTTAGTTGCAGGGGATGACTACGAGCAGTACTTC. Translating gives CASSLVAGDDYEQYF.